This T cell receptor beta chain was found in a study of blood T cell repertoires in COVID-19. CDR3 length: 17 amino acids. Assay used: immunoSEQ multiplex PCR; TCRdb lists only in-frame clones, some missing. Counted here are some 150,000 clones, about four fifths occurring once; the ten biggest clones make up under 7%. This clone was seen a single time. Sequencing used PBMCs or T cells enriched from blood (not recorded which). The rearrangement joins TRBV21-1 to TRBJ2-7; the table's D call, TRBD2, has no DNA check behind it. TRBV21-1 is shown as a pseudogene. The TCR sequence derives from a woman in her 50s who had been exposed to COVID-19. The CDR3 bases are TGTGCCAGCACCACCAAACCGAGTCGGAGGAGCTCCTACGAGCAGTACTTC. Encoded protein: CASTTKPSRRSSYEQYF.